The clone carrying this T cell receptor beta chain was seen more than once but under ten times. Antigen specificity is unknown. This record comes from a study of T-cell memory formation after mild COVID-19. The overall study: The TCR clusters were mostly specific to one donor.

Broader study findings: CD8+ contracting clones occupied EMRA, while CD4+ ones occupied mainly CM and EM. Clones that got smaller from day 15 to 85 had even CD4/CD8, while clones growing later tipped toward CD4+. The pre-infection memory compartment contained some responding clones, suggesting cross-reactive memory joined.

Losses at the gene ends were 6 bases for V and 3 bases for J; bases not matched to a gene: 5. The CDR3 sequence is 15 residues long. Germline values: CDR1 MNHEY, CDR2 SVGAGI. Using its own MiXCR run on the 5' RACE reads, TCRdb lists one record per CDR3 protein. The sample holds approximately 430,000 distinct CDR3 sequences, roughly a quarter seen once. This receptor was obtained from an adult woman who had mild COVID-19 (a few samples of this study predate the infection). Cell type and time point are not known. Sample: PBMCs or a T cell subset sorted from them (not recorded which). V usage is TRBV6-5 and J usage is TRBJ2-5; 12 bases agree with TRBD2. CDR3 nucleotides: TGTGCCAGCAGACTAGCGGGAGGTGTTAAAGAGACCCAGTACTTC. As protein: CASRLAGGVKETQYF.